This is a list of T cell receptor beta chains from one sample in a study of cytomegalovirus exposure and HLA in healthy donors. Clones were read by immunoSEQ multiplex PCR, and TCRdb kept only the in-frame ones, dropping some. Altogether 65,000 to 80,000 clones are present, less than 95% being singletons, with the ten largest covering approximately 3.5%. The sequenced sample consisted of PBMCs. The receptors originated from a woman aged 18-29 years in good health and CMV-seropositive. Both conserved end residues are trimmed from each CDR3.

v_call	cdr3_aa
TRBV6-1	ASSPGTLPWKTQY
TRBV6-5	ASSYQTGWEQY
TRBV27	ASSFSGTGYYEQY
TRBV4-1	ASSPPGQGAGEQY
TRBV30	AWSTRRDEQF
TRBV5-4	ASSSVYSGSYEQY
TRBV28	ASTIQGSANYGYT
TRBV30	AWSPGEALDTEAF
TRBV7-9	ASSAGQEDEQF
TRBV9	ASSGVVPGQGAYGYT
TRBV28	ASSQTSATGELF
TRBV6-4	ASSEAGGTDTQY
TRBV19	ASSIRTQGHGNQPQH
TRBV7-2	ASSLGTGIYNEQF
TRBV28	ASIRRQTSGANVLT